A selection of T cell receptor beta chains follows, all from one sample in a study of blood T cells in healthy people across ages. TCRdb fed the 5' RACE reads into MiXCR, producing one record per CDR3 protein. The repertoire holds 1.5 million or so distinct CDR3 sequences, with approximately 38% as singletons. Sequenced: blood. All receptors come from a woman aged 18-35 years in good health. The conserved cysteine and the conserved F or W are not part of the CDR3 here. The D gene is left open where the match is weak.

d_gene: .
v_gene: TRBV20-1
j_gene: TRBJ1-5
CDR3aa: SARRGGPGNQPQH

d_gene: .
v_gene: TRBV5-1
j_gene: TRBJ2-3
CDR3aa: ASSFFGPEGDTQY

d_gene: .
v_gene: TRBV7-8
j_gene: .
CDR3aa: ASSLVSGFKNIQY

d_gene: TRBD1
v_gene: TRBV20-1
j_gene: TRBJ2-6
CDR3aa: SARITGDNSGANVLT

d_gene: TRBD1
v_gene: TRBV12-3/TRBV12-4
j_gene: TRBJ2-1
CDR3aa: ASSPGQVTYNEQF

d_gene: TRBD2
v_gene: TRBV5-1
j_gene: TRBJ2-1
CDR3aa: ASSLGAGEIYNEQF

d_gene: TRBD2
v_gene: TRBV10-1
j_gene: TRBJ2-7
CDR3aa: ASSSSGGSDNEQY

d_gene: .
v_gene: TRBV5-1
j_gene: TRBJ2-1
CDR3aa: ASSLRDTHNEQF

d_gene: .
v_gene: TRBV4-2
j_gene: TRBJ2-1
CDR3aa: ASSQDFRGGPGNEQF

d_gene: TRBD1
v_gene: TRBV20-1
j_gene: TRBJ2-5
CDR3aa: SALQGAPGETQY

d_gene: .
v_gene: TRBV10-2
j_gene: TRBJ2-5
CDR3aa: ASSDIGVGLTQETQY

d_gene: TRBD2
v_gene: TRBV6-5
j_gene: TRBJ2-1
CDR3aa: ASSYYTSGFYNEQF

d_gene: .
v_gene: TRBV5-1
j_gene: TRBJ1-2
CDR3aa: ASSPTGQGLGEGYT

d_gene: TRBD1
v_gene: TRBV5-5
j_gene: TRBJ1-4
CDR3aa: ASSGHSGTASNEKLF

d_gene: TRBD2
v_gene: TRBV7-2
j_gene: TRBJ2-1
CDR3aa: ASSPRLAGGGERSEQF

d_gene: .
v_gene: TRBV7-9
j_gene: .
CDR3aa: ASSFQEYLGEQY

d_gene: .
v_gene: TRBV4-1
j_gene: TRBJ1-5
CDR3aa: ASSQDGAAYSNQPQH

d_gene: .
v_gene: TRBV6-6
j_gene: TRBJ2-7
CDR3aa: ASSYSLVDWDYEQY

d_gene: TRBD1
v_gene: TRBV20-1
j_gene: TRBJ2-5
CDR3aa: SARLPGGSETQY

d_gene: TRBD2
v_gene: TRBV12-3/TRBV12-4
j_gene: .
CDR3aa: ASSPQAPTSGSQPYNEQY

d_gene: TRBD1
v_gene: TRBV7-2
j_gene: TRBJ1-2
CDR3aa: ASSIDGQGVGGYT

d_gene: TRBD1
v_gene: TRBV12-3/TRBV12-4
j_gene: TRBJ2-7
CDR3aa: ASRLTGDLGEQY

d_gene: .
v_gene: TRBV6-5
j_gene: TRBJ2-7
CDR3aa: ASSYFGSSYEQY

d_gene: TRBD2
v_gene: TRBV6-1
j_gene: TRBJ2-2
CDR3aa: ASSPKTGLPNTGELF

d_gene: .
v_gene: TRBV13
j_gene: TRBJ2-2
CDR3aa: ASSSLSISGQNTGELF

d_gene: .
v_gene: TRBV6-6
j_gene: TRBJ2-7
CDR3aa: ASSAKTGTYEQY

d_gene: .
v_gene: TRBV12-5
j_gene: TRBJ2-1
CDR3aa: ASGFGIGNEQF

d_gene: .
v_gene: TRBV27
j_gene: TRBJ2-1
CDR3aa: ASSAVLAIGNEQF

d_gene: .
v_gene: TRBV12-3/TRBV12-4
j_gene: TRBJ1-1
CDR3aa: ATQSPGTGHTEAF

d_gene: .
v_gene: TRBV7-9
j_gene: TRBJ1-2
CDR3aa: ASSLGGGDISGYT

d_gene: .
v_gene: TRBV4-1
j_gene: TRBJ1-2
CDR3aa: ASSQLTGLRGYT

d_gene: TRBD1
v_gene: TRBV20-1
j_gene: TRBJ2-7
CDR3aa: SARDGQAYEQY

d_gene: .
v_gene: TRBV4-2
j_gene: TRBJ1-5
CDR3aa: ASSQIDRDNQPQH

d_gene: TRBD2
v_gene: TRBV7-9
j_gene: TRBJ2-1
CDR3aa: ASSLEQSPGGEQF

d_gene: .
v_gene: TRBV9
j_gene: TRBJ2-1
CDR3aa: ASSPNPQGNEQF

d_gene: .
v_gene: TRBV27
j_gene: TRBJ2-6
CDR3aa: ASSYMGVGANVLT

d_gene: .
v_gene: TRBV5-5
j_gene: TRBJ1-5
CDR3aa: ASSLDTYQPQH

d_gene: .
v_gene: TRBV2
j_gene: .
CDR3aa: ASRGTASWGTQY

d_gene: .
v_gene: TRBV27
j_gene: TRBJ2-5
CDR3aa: ASSSSPPGETQY

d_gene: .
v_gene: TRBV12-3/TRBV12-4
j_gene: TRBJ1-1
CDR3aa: ASSSFNTEAF

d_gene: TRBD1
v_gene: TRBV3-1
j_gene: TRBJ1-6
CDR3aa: ASSQEDRDNSPLH

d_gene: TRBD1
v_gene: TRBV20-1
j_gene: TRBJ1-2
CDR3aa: SAGGGGVLHGYT

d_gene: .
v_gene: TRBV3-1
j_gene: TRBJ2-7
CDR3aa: ASSPEGGLVYEQY

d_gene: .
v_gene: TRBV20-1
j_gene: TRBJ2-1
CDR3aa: SSPGNRINEQF

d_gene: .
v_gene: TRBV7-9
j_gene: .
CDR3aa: ASSLHGRQAGETQY

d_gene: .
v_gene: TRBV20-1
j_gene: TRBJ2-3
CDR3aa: SAEVGDTQY

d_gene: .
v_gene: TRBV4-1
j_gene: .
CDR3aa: ASSQDRGSYYEQY